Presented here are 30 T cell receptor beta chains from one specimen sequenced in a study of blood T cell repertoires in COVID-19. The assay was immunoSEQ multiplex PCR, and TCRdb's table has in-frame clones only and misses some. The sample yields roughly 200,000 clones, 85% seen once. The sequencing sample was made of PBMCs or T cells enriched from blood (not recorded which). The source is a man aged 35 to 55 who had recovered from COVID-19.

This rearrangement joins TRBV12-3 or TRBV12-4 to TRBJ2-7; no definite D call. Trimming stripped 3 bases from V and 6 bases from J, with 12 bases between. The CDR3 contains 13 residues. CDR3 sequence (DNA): TGTGCCAGCAGTTTGCACGACCGAGGCGAGCAGTACTTC. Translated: CASSLHDRGEQYF.

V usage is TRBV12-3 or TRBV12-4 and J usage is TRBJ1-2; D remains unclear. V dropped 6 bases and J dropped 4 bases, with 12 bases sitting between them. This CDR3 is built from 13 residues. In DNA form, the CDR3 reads TGTGCCAGCAGCCAAACAGAGTTCTATGGCTACACCTTC. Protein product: CASSQTEFYGYTF.

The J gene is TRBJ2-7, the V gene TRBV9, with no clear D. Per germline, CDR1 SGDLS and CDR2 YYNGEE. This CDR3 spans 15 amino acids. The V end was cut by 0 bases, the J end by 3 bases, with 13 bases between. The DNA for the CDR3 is TGTGCCAGCAGCGTAGGTTCGAGTGCAGGCTACGAGCAGTACTTC. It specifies CASSVGSSAGYEQYF.

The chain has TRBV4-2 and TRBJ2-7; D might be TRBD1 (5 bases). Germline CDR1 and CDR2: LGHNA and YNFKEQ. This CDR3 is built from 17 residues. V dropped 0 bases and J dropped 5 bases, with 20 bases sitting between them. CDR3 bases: TGTGCCAGCAGCCAAGATCCAGGGTTATCGTTCGGCGACGAGCAGTACTTC. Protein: CASSQDPGLSFGDEQYF.

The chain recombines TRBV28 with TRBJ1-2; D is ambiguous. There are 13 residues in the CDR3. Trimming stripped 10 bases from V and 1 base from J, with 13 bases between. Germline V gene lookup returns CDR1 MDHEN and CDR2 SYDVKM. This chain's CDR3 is CATHLRSNYGYTF. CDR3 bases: TGTGCCACTCACCTAAGGAGTAACTATGGCTACACCTTC.

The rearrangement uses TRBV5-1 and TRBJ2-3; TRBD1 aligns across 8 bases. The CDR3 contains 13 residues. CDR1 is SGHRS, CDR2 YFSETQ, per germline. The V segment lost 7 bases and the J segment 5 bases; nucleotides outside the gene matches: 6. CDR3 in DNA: TGCGCCAGCCGCCAGGGGGCCGAAGATACGCAGTATTTT. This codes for CASRQGAEDTQYF.

The chain's CDR3 is CASSQDIRDGYTF. The CDR3, as DNA: TGTGCCAGCAGTCAGGACATCAGAGATGGCTACACCTTC. This sequence joins TRBV6-2 or TRBV6-3 and TRBJ1-2; possible D gene TRBD1, 5 bases. CDR3 size: 13 residues. From germline, CDR1 is MNHEY and CDR2 SVGEGT. Trimming took off 5 bases at V and 6 bases at J, with 13 bases between the two ends.

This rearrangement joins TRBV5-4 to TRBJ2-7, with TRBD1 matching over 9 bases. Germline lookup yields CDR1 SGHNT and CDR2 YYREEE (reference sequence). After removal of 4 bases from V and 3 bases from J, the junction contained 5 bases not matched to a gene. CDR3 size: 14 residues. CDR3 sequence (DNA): TGTGCCAGCAGCCTCGGGACAGGGAACTACGAGCAGTACTTC. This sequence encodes CASSLGTGNYEQYF.

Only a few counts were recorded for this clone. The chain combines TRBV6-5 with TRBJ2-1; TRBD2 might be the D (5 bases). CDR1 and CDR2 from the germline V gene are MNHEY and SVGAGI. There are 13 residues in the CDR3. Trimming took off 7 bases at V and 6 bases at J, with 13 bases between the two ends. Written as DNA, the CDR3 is TGTGCCAGCACGCGCGGGCCCCTCAATGAGCAGTTCTTC. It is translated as CASTRGPLNEQFF.

CDR3 DNA sequence: TGTGCCAGCTTCCTAGGGGGGGTTACTGAAGCTTTCTTT. It encodes CASFLGGVTEAFF. The V and J genes are TRBV7-9 and TRBJ1-1, with D perhaps matching TRBD1 (6 bases). Trimming took off 8 bases at V and 5 bases at J, with 15 bases between the two ends. This CDR3 comprises 13 residues. In germline, CDR1 is SEHNR, CDR2 FQNEAQ (reference sequence).

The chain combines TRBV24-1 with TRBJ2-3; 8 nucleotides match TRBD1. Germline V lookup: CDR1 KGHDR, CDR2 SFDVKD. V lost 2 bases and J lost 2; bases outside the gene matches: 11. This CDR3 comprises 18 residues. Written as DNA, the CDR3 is TGTGCCACCAGTGATTCGAGAGTCACAGGGGGTTCCACAGATACGCAGTATTTT. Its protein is CATSDSRVTGGSTDTQYF.

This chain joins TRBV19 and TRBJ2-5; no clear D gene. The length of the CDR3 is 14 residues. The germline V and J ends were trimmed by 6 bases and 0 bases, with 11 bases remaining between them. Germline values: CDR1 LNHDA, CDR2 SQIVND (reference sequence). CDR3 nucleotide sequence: TGTGCCAGTAGCCCCCCCGCGTACCAAGAGACCCAGTACTTC. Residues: CASSPPAYQETQYF.

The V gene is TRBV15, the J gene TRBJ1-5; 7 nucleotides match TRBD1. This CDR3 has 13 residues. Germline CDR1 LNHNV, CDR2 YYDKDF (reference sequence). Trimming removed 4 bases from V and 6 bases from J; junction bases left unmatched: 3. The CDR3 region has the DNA TGTGCCACCAGCAACAGGGGTCTTCAGCCCCAGCATTTT. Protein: CATSNRGLQPQHF.

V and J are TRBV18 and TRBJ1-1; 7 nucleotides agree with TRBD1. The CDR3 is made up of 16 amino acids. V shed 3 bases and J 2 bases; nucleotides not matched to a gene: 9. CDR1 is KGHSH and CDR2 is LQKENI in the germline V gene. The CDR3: CASSPNPGQPNTEAFF. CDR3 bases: TGTGCCAGCTCACCCAACCCGGGACAGCCCAACACTGAAGCTTTCTTT. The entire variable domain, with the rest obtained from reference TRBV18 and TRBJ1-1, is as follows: NAGVMQNPRHLVRRRGQEARLRCSPMKGHSHVYWYRQLPEEGLKFMVYLQKENIIDESGMPKERFSAEFPKEGPSILRIQQVVRGDSAAYFCASSPNPGQPNTEAFFGQGTRLTVV.

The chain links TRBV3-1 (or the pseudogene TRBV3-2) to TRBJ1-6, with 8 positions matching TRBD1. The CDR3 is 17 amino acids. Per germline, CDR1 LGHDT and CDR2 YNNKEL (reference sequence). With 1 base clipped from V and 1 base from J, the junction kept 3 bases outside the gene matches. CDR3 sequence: CASSQAGGASYNSPLHF. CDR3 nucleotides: TGTGCCAGCAGCCAAGCAGGGGGCGCATCCTATAATTCACCCCTCCACTTT.

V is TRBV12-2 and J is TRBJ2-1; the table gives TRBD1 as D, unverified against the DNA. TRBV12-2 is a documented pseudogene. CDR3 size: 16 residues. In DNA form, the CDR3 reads TGTGCAAGTCCCCCAATGGAGACAGGGGCTCGAAATGAGCAGTTCTTC. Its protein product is CASPPMETGARNEQFF.

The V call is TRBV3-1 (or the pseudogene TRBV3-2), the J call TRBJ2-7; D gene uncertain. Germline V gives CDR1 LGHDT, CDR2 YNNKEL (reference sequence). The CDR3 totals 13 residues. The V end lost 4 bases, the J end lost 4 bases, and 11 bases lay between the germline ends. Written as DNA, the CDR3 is TGTGCCAGCAGCCGGCAGGTTGAGTACGAGCAGTACTTC. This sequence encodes CASSRQVEYEQYF.

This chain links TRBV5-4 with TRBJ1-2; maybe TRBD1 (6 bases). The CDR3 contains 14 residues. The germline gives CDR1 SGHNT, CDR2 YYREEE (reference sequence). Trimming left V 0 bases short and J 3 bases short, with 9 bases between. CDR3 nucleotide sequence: TGTGCCAGCAGCTTGGACAGGGTAGACTATGGCTACACCTTC. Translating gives CASSLDRVDYGYTF.

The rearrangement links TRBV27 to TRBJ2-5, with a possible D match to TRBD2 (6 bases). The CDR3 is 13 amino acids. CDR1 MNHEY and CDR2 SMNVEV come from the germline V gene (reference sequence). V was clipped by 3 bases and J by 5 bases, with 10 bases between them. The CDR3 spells CASSLEGRETQYF. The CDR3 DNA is TGTGCCAGCAGTTTGGAGGGGCGTGAGACCCAGTACTTC.

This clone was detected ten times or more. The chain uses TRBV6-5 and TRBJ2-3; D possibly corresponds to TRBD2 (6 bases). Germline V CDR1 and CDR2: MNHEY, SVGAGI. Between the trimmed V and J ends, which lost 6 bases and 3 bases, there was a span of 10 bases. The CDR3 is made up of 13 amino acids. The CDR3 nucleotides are TGTGCCAGCAGCAGACTAGAAACAGATACGCAGTATTTT. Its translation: CASSRLETDTQYF.

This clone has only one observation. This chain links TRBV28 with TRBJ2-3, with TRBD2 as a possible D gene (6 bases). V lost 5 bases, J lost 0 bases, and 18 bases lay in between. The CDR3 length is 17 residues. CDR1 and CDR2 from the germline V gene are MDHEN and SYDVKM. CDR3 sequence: CASSLLGLKLSTDTQYF. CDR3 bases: TGTGCCAGCAGTCTGTTGGGACTGAAACTAAGCACAGATACGCAGTATTTT.

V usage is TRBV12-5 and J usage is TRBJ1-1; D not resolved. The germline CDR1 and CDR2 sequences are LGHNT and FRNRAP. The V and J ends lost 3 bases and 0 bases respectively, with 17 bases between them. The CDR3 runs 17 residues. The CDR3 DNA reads TGTGCTAGTGGTTTTCTTTTGCGATCAGGTATGAACACTGAAGCTTTCTTT. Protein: CASGFLLRSGMNTEAFF. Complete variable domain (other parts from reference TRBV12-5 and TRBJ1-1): DARVTQTPRHKVTEMGQEVTMRCQPILGHNTVFWYRQTMMQGLELLAYFRNRAPLDDSGMPKDRFSAEMPDATLATLKIQPSEPRDSAVYFCASGFLLRSGMNTEAFFGQGTRLTVV.

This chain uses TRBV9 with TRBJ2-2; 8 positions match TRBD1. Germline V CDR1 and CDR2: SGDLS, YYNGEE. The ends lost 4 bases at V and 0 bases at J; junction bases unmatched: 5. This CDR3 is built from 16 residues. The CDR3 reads CASSPQDRANTGELFF. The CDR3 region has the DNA TGTGCCAGCAGCCCGCAGGACAGGGCGAACACCGGGGAGCTGTTTTTT.

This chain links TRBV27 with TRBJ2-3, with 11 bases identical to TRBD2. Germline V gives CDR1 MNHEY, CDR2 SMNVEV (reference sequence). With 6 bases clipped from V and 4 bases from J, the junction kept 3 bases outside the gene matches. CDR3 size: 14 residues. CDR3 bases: TGTGCCAGCAGGTTAGCGGGAGGGGCAGATACGCAGTATTTT. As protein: CASRLAGGADTQYF.

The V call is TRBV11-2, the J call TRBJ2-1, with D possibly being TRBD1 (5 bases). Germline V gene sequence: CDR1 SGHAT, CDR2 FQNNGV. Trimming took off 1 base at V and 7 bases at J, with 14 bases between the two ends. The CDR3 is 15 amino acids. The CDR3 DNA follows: TGTGCCAGCAGCTTAGTGGGCAGGGTCAAGAATGAGCAGTTCTTC. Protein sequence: CASSLVGRVKNEQFF.

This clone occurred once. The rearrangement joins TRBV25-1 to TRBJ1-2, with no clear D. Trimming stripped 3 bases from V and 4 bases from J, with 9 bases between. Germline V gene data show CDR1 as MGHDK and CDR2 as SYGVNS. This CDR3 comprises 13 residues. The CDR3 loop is CASSEGQAYGYTF. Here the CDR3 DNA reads TGTGCCAGCAGTGAGGGTCAGGCCTATGGCTACACCTTC.

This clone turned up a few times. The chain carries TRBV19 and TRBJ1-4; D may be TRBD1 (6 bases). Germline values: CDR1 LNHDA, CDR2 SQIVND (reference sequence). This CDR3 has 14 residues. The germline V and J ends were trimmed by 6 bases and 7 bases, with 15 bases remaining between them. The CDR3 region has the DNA TGTGCCAGTAGACCAAACCCAGGGGTTGAAAAACTGTTTTTT. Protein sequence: CASRPNPGVEKLFF.

The CDR3 DNA follows: TGCGCCAGTGGATGGCATCGCGGGGCTAGCACAGATACGCAGTATTTT. Translating gives CASGWHRGASTDTQYF. The genes are TRBV23-1 and TRBJ2-3; possibly TRBD2 for D (6 bases). TRBV23-1 is flagged as an ORF with uncertain function. Trimming took off 9 bases at V and 0 bases at J, with 19 bases between the two ends. CDR3 size: 16 residues.

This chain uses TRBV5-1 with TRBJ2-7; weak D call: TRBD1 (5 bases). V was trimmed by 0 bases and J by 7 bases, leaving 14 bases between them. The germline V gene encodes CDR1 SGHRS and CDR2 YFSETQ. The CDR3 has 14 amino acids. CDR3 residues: CASSLGTGAREQYF. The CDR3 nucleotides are TGCGCCAGCAGCTTGGGTACAGGTGCGAGGGAGCAGTACTTC.

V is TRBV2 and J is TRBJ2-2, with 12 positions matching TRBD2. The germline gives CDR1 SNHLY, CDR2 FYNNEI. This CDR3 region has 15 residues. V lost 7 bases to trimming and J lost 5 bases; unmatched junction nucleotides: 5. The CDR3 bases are TGTGCCAGCAAAAGACTAGCGGGAGATACCGGGGAGCTGTTTTTT. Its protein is CASKRLAGDTGELFF.